The source of this T cell receptor beta chain is a study of blood T cell repertoires in COVID-19. Looking at the study overall: The United States, Italy and Spain supplied acute and convalescent COVID-19 samples. T cells, B-cell-depleted T cells, or PBMCs supplied cDNA or gDNA.

As processed by the authors: Nucleated cell number was recorded as an estimate derived from reference gene primer amplification. The assay was immunoSEQ multiplex PCR, and TCRdb's table has in-frame clones only and misses some. V, J and clone size were drawn from that table, and D and trimming were deduced from the DNA. Altogether 80,000 or so clones are present, around 90% being singletons, with the ten largest covering 9.1%. CDR1 and CDR2 (germline): SGHRS, YFSETQ. CDR3 size: 14 residues. The V and J ends lost 4 bases and 0 bases, in that order; junction bases with no gene match: 2. The chain is built from TRBV5-1 and TRBJ2-3, with TRBD1 identical over 7 bases. The clonotype originates from a human donor in a cohort sampled during active COVID-19. The sample taken for sequencing was peripheral blood. CDR3 in amino acids: CASSPDRSTDTQYF. CDR3 coding DNA: TGCGCCAGCAGCCCGGACAGGAGCACAGATACGCAGTATTTT.